This T cell receptor (beta chain) was retrieved from a study of identical twins. Ten or more counts support this clonotype. Among all donors, each was a healthy Caucasian. The CDR3 runs 15 residues. CDR1 and CDR2 from the germline V gene are SQVTM and ANQGSEA. V lost 7 bases and J lost 6; bases outside the gene matches: 12. TCRdb recomputed calls from the 5' RACE reads with MiXCR, one row per CDR3 protein. The sample has approximately 590,000 distinct CDR3 sequences; approximately 10% are singletons. Separately, the same data were catalogued under a study of yellow fever vaccine responses in identical twins. That source notes: Twin vaccine T cell responses reportedly seemed partly convergent, partly personalized.

The sequence was collected from a woman between 18 and 29 years old in good health. What was sequenced was PBMCs. The rearrangement uses TRBV29-1 and TRBJ2-1, with 10 positions matching TRBD2. The CDR3 protein is CSGEVPSGSFNEQFF. The CDR3 region has the DNA TGCAGCGGGGAAGTCCCTAGCGGGAGTTTCAATGAGCAGTTCTTC.